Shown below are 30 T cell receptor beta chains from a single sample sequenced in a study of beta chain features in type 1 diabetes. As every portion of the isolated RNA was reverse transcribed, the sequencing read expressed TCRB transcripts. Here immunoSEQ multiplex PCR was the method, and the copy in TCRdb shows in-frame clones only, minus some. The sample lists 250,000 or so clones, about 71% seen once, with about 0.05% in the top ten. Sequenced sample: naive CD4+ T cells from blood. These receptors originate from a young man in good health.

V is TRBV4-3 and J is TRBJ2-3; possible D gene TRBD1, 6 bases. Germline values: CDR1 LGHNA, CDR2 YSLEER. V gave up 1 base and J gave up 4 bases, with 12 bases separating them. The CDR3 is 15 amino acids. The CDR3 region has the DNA TGCGCCAGCAGCCAAGTAGGGGGAGTGGCAGATACGCAGTATTTT. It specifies CASSQVGGVADTQYF.

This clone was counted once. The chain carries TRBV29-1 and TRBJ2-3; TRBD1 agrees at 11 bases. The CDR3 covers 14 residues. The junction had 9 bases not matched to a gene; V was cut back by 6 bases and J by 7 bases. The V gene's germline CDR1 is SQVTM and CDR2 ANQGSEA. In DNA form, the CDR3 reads TGCAGCGTGGTGAGGGACAGGGGGAGACATACGCAGTATTTT. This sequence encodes CSVVRDRGRHTQYF.

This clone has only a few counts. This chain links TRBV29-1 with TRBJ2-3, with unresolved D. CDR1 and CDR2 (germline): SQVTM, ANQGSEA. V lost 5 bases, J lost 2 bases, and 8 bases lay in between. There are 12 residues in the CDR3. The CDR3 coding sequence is TGCAGCGTTTGGACCGACACAGATACGCAGTATTTT. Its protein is CSVWTDTDTQYF.

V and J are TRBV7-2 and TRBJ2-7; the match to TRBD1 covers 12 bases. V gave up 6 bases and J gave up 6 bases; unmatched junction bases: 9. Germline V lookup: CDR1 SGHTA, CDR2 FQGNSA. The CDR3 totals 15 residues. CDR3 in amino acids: CASRTPGTGGFEQYF. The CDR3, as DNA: TGTGCCAGCAGAACCCCCGGGACAGGGGGCTTCGAGCAGTACTTC.

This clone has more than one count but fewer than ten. DNA for the CDR3: TGCAGCGTCGACGCTGATGACAGATATGGCTACACCTTC. Its translation is CSVDADDRYGYTF. The V and J genes are TRBV29-1 and TRBJ1-2, with D possibly being TRBD1 (5 bases). V was pared by 6 bases and J by 5 bases, with 16 bases between. The CDR3 spans 13 residues. Per germline, CDR1 SQVTM and CDR2 ANQGSEA. The full variable domain, completed using reference TRBV29-1 and TRBJ1-2, is SAVISQKPSRDICQRGTSLTIQCQVDSQVTMMFWYRQQPGQSLTLIATANQGSEATYESGFVIDKFPISRPNLTFSTLTVSNMSPEDSSIYLCSVDADDRYGYTFGSGTRLTVV.

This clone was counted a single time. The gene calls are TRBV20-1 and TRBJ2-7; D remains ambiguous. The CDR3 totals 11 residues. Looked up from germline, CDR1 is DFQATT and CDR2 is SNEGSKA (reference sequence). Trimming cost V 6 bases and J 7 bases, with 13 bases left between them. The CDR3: CSAKSLVEQYF. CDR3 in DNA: TGCAGTGCCAAGAGTCTTGTGGAGCAGTACTTC.

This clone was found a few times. The CDR3 region is CASSQGRNTDTQYF. The CDR3 DNA sequence: TGCGCCAGCAGCCAAGGCCGCAACACAGATACGCAGTATTTT. The chain recombines TRBV4-3 with TRBJ2-3; D not resolved. CDR1 is LGHNA, CDR2 YSLEER, per germline. The CDR3 runs to 14 residues. V lost 1 base, J lost 2 bases, and 7 bases lay in between.

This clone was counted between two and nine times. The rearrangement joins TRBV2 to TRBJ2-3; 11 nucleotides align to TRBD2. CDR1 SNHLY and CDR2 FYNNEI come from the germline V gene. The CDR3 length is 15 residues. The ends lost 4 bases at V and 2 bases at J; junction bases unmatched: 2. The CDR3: CASSGLAGFTDTQYF. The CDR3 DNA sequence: TGTGCCAGCAGTGGACTAGCGGGATTCACAGATACGCAGTATTTT.

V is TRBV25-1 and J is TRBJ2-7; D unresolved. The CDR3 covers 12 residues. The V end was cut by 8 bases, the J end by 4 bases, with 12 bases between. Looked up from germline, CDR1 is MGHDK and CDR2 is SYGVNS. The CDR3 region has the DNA TGTGCCAGCTCTACATGGGGTTACGAGCAGTACTTC. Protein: CASSTWGYEQYF.

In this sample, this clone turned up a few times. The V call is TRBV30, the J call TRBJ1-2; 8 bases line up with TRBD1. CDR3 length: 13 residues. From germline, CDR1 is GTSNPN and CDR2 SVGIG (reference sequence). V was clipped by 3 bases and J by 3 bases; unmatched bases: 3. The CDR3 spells CAWRKTGDYGYTF. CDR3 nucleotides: TGTGCCTGGAGGAAGACAGGGGACTATGGCTACACCTTC.

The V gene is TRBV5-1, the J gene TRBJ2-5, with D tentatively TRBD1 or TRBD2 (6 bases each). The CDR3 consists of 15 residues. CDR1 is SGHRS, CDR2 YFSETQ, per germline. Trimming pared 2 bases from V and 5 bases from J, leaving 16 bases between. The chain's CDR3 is CASSLPQGGIETQYF. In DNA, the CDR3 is TGCGCCAGCAGCTTACCACAGGGAGGAATCGAGACCCAGTACTTC.

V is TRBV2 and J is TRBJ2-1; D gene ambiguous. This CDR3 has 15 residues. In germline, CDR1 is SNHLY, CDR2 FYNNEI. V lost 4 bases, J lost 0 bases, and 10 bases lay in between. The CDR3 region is CASSVESSSYNEQFF. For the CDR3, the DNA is TGTGCCAGCAGTGTGGAGAGTAGCTCCTACAATGAGCAGTTCTTC.

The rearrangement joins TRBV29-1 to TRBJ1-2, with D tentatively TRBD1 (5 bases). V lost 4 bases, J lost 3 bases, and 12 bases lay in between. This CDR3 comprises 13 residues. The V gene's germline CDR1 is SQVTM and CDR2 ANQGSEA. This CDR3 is CSVGNQGDYGYTF. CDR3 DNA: TGCAGCGTTGGTAATCAGGGAGACTATGGCTACACCTTC.

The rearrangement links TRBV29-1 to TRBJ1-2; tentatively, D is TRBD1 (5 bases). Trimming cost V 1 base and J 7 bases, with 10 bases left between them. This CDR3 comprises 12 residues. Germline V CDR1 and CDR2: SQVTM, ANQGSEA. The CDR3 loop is CSVEVNRRGYTF. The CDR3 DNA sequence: TGCAGCGTTGAAGTAAACAGGCGTGGCTACACCTTC.

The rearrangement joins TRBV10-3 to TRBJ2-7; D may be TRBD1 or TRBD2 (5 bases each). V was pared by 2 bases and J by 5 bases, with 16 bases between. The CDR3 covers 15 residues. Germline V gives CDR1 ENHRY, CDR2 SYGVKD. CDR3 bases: TGTGCCATCAGTGAGGTATCCAGGGCTAGCAACGAGCAGTACTTC. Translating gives CAISEVSRASNEQYF.

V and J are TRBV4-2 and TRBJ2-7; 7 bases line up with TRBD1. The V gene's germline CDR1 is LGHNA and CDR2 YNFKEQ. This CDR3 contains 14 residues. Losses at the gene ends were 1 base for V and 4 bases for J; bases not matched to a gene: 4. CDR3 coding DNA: TGTGCCAGCAGCCAAGGCGACAGGGTTTACGAGCAGTACTTC. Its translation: CASSQGDRVYEQYF.

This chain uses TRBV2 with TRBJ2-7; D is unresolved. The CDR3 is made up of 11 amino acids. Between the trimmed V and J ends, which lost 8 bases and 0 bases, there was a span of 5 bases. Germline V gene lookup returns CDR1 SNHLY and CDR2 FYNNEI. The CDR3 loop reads CASLSSYEQYF. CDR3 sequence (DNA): TGTGCCAGCCTTAGCTCCTACGAGCAGTACTTC.

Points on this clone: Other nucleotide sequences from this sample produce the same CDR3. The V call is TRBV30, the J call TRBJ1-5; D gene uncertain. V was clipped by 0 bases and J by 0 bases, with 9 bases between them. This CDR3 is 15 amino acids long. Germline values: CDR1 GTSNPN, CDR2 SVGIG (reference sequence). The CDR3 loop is CAWSVRRGSNQPQHF. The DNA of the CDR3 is TGTGCCTGGAGTGTACGGCGGGGTAGCAATCAGCCCCAGCATTTT.

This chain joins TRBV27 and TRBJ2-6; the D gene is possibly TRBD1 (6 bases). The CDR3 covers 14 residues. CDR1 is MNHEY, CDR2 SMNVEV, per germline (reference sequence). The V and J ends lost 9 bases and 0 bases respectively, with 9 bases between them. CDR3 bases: TGTGCCAGAACACAGGGCTCTGGGGCCAACGTCCTGACTTTC. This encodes CARTQGSGANVLTF.

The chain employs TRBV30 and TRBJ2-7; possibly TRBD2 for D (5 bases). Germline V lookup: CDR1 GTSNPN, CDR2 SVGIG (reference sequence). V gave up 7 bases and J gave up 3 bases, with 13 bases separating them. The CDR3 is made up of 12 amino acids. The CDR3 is CAFSETSYEQYF. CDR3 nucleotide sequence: TGTGCCTTCTCAGAAACTAGCTACGAGCAGTACTTC. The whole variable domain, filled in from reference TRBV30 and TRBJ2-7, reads SQTIHQWPATLVQPVGSPLSLECTVEGTSNPNLYWYRQAAGRGLQLLFYSVGIGQISSEVPQNLSASRPQDRQFILSSKKLLLSDSGFYLCAFSETSYEQYFGPGTRLTVT.

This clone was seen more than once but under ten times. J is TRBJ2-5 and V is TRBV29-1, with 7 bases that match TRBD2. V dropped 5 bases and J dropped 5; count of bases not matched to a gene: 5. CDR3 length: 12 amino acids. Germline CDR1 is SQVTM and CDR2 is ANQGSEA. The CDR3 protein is CSVRGDRETQYF. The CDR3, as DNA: TGCAGCGTTCGGGGGGATCGTGAGACCCAGTACTTC.

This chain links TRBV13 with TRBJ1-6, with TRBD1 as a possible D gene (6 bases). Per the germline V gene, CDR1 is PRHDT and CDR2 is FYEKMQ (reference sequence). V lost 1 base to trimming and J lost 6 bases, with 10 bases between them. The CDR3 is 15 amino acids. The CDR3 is CASSLDTGPNSPLHF. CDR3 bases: TGTGCCAGCAGCTTAGACACAGGGCCTAATTCACCCCTCCACTTT.

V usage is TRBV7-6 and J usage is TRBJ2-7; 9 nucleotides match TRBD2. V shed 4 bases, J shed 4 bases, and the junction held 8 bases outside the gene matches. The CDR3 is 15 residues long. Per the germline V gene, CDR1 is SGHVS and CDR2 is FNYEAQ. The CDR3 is CASSSVDSGGYEQYF. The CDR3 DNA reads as TGTGCCAGCAGCTCTGTTGATAGCGGGGGTTACGAGCAGTACTTC. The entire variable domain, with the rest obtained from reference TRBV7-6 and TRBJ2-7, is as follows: GAGVSQSPRYKVTKRGQDVALRCDPISGHVSLYWYRQALGQGPEFLTYFNYEAQQDKSGLPNDRFSAERPEGSISTLTIQRTEQRDSAMYRCASSSVDSGGYEQYFGPGTRLTVT.

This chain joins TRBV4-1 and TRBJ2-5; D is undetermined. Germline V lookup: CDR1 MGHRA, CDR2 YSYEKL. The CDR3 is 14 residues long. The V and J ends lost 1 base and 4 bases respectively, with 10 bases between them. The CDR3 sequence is CASSQVGLVETQYF. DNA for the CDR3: TGCGCCAGCAGCCAAGTGGGGTTGGTAGAGACCCAGTACTTC.

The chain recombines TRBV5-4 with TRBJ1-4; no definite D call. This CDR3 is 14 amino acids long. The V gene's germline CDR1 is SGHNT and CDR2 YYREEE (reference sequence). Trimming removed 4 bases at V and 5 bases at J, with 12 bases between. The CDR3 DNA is TGTGCCAGCAGCACGGACGGCGAAAATGAAAAACTGTTTTTT. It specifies CASSTDGENEKLFF. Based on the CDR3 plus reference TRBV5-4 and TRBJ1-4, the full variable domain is ETGVTQSPTHLIKTRGQQVTLRCSSQSGHNTVSWYQQALGQGPQFIFQYYREEENGRGNFPPRFSGLQFPNYSSELNVNALELDDSALYLCASSTDGENEKLFFGSGTQLSVL.

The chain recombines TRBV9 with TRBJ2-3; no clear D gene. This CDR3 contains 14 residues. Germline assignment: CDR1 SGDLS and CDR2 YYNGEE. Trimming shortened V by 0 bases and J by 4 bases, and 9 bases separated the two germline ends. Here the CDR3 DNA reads TGTGCCAGCAGCGTAGCCAAGCCCGCAGATACGCAGTATTTT. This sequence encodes CASSVAKPADTQYF. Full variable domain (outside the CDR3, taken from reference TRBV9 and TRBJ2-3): DSGVTQTPKHLITATGQRVTLRCSPRSGDLSVYWYQQSLDQGLQFLIQYYNGEERAKGNILERFSAQQFPDLHSELNLSSLELGDSALYFCASSVAKPADTQYFGPGTRLTVL.

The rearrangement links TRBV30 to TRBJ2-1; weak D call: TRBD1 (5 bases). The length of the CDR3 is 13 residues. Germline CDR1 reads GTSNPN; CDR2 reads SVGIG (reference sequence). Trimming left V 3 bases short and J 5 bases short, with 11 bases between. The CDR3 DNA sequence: TGTGCCTGGAGCGTCGACAGCAACAATGAGCAGTTCTTC. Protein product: CAWSVDSNNEQFF.

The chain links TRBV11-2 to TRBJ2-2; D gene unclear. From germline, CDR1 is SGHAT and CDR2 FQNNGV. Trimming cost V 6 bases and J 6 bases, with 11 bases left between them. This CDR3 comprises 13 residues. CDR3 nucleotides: TGTGCCAGCAGTTATATGCTGGCCGGGGAGCTGTTTTTT. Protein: CASSYMLAGELFF.

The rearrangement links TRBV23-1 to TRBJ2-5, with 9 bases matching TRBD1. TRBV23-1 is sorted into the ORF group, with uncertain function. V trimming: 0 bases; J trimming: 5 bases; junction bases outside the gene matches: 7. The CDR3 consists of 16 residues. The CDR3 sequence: CASSQSGGTGLETQYF. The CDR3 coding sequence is TGCGCCAGCAGTCAATCCGGCGGGACAGGGCTGGAGACCCAGTACTTC.

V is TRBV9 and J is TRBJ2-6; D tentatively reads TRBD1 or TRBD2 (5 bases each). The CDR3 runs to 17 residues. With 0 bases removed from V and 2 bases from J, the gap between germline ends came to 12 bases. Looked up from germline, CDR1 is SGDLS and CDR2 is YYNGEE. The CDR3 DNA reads TGTGCCAGCAGCGTAGAAGGGACGTCAGCTGGGGCCAACGTCCTGACTTTC. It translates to CASSVEGTSAGANVLTF.